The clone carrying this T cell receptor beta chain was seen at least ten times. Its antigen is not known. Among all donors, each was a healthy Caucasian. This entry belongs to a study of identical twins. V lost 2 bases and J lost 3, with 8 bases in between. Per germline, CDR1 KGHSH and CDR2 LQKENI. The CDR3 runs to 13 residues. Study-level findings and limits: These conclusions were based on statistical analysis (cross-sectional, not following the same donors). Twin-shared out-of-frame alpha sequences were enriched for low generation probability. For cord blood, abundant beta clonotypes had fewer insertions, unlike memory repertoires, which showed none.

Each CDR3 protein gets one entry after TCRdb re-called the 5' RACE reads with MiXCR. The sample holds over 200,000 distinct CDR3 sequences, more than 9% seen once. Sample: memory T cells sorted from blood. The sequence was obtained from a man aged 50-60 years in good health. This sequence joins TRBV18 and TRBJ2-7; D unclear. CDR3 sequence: CASSPSLVYEQYF. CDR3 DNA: TGTGCCAGCTCACCAAGCCTAGTCTACGAGCAGTACTTC. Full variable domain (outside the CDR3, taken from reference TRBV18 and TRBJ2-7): NAGVMQNPRHLVRRRGQEARLRCSPMKGHSHVYWYRQLPEEGLKFMVYLQKENIIDESGMPKERFSAEFPKEGPSILRIQQVVRGDSAAYFCASSPSLVYEQYFGPGTRLTVT.